The 7 T cell receptor beta chains presented below share a single source sample, sequenced in a study of CD8 T cells in Susac syndrome. RNA in amounts of about 0.5 to 1 ug was reverse transcribed with random hexamers. From the immunoSEQ multiplex PCR reads, TCRdb called clonotypes with MiXCR, one entry per CDR3 protein. The profile shows roughly 200,000 distinct CDR3 sequences, about 94% of them singletons. Material for sequencing was CD4+ T cells from PBMCs. Receptors originate from a human donor with Susac syndrome.

The rearrangement links TRBV3-1 to TRBJ2-5; D gene ambiguous. The V end lost 3 bases, the J end lost 11 bases, and 16 bases lay between the germline ends. CDR3 length: 13 residues. Germline-derived CDR1 and CDR2 are LGHDT and YNNKEL (reference sequence). The CDR3 sequence is CASSQRQGPKQYF. The CDR3 DNA reads TGTGCCAGCAGCCAGCGTCAAGGTCCCAAGCAGTACTTC.

This sequence joins TRBV6-2 or TRBV6-3 and TRBJ2-2; TRBD2 agrees at 13 bases. Trimming at V came to 5 bases and at J to 6 bases, leaving 9 bases not matched to a gene. Per germline, CDR1 MNHEY and CDR2 SVGEGT. The CDR3 runs 17 residues. The DNA of the CDR3 is TGTGCCAGCAGTAAGGGACTAGCGGGAAAGTTTGCCGGGGAGCTGTTTTTT. Amino acids: CASSKGLAGKFAGELFF.

The chain employs TRBV20-1 and TRBJ2-3; 11 bases are a match to TRBD2. Germline values: CDR1 DFQATT, CDR2 SNEGSKA (reference sequence). J gave up 3 bases and V 6 bases, and 8 bases lay outside the gene matches. This CDR3 is built from 15 residues. CDR3 in amino acids: CSATPGTSGTDTQYF. CDR3 DNA: TGCAGTGCGACCCCCGGGACTAGCGGTACAGATACGCAGTATTTT.

The chain carries TRBV5-1 and TRBJ2-7; the D gene is possibly TRBD1 (5 bases). V dropped 7 bases and J dropped 4 bases, with 24 bases sitting between them. The CDR3 is made up of 16 amino acids. Germline assignment: CDR1 SGHRS and CDR2 YFSETQ. CDR3 nucleotide sequence: TGCGCCAGCCGCCAGGGTCTGGCGGAACTAAGATACGAGCAGTACTTC. This encodes CASRQGLAELRYEQYF. Complete variable domain (other parts from reference TRBV5-1 and TRBJ2-7): KAGVTQTPRYLIKTRGQQVTLSCSPISGHRSVSWYQQTPGQGLQFLFEYFSETQRNKGNFPGRFSGRQFSNSRSEMNVSTLELGDSALYLCASRQGLAELRYEQYFGPGTRLTVT.

The chain couples TRBV12-3 or TRBV12-4 to TRBJ1-2; D is uncertain. This CDR3 region has 12 residues. Trimming shortened V by 2 bases and J by 7 bases, and 8 bases separated the two germline ends. Here the CDR3 DNA reads TGTGCCAGCAGTTTATCCTCGCTTGGCTACACCTTC. Its translation is CASSLSSLGYTF.

The chain joins TRBV4-1 to TRBJ2-7; 11 positions match TRBD2. The CDR3 spans 17 residues. Germline CDR1 is MGHRA and CDR2 is YSYEKL. The ends lost 4 bases at V and 2 bases at J; junction bases unmatched: 10. The CDR3 region has the DNA TGCGCCAGCAGCCCCCGAGAGACTAGCGGGGAGACCTACGAGCAGTACTTC. Protein sequence: CASSPRETSGETYEQYF.

This clonotype was counted a single time. The genes are TRBV6-6 and TRBJ2-7; 11 positions agree with TRBD2. Germline V gene lookup returns CDR1 MNHNY and CDR2 SVGAGI (reference sequence). V lost 0 bases and J lost 0; bases outside the gene matches: 1. The CDR3 extends over 16 amino acids. CDR3 protein: CASSYSLAGASYEQYF. CDR3 coding DNA: TGTGCCAGCAGTTACTCACTAGCGGGGGCCTCCTACGAGCAGTACTTC.